One sample yielded the 25 T cell receptor beta chains listed below, sequenced in a study of blood T cell repertoires in COVID-19. Generated by immunoSEQ multiplex PCR, the TCRdb table keeps only in-frame clones and is missing some. Seen here are hundreds of thousands of clones, 85% observed once, and the top ten hold 2.5%. The sequencing sample was made of PBMCs or T cells enriched from blood (not recorded which). The receptors were sampled from a woman aged 45-60 years who had recovered from COVID-19.

V usage is TRBV11-3 and J usage is TRBJ1-1; D uncertain. The CDR3 is 13 amino acids. Trimming cost V 2 bases and J 5 bases, with 9 bases left between them. Germline CDR1 reads SGHNT; CDR2 reads YENEEA. The CDR3 DNA sequence: TGTGCCAGCAGCTTACGGGATCGGACTGAAGCTTTCTTT. It codes for CASSLRDRTEAFF.

The chain links TRBV10-3 to TRBJ1-5; D remains unclear. The CDR3 spans 13 residues. Looked up from germline, CDR1 is ENHRY and CDR2 is SYGVKD. V was trimmed by 6 bases and J by 4 bases, leaving 10 bases between them. CDR3 loop: CAIRGFANQPQHF. CDR3 in DNA: TGTGCCATCAGGGGCTTTGCTAATCAGCCCCAGCATTTT.

The rearrangement uses TRBV11-2 and TRBJ1-6, with D perhaps matching TRBD1 (5 bases). CDR3 size: 15 residues. Germline V gene data show CDR1 as SGHAT and CDR2 as FQNNGV. V was shortened by 3 bases and J by 6 bases, with 12 bases between the two germline ends. The CDR3: CASSFTGGFNSPLHF. CDR3 in DNA: TGTGCCAGCAGCTTCACGGGGGGATTTAATTCACCCCTCCACTTT.

The gene calls are TRBV5-1 and TRBJ1-1; 9 bases are a match to TRBD1. V was pared by 0 bases and J by 6 bases, with 6 bases of the junction left unmatched. Germline V gene sequence: CDR1 SGHRS, CDR2 YFSETQ. The CDR3 extends over 15 amino acids. The CDR3 region is CASSLDRGRLPEAFF. CDR3 sequence (DNA): TGCGCCAGCAGCTTGGACAGGGGGCGTTTGCCTGAAGCTTTCTTT.

CDR3 region: CTSSQDLPAGGNTGELFF. DNA for the CDR3: TGCACCAGCAGCCAAGATCTTCCAGCGGGGGGGAACACCGGGGAGCTGTTTTTT. J is TRBJ2-2 and V is TRBV1; the D call TRBD2 from the table was never checked on the DNA. TRBV1 is a pseudogene segment. This CDR3 has 18 residues.

In its sample, this clone was seen once. The chain links TRBV19 to TRBJ2-1; TRBD2 aligns across 10 bases. The germline V gene has CDR1 LNHDA and CDR2 SQIVND (reference sequence). The CDR3 loop spans 15 amino acids. V shed 5 bases and J 1 base; nucleotides not matched to a gene: 2. CDR3 sequence: CASSPSGRSYNEQFF. CDR3 sequence (DNA): TGTGCCAGTAGTCCTAGCGGGAGATCCTACAATGAGCAGTTCTTC. Using reference TRBV19 and TRBJ2-1 for the parts outside the CDR3, the full variable domain is DGGITQSPKYLFRKEGQNVTLSCEQNLNHDAMYWYRQDPGQGLRLIYYSQIVNDFQKGDIAEGYSVSREKKESFPLTVTSAQKNPTAFYLCASSPSGRSYNEQFFGPGTRLTVL.

This chain links TRBV7-2 with TRBJ2-3; TRBD2 aligns across 9 bases. The CDR3 consists of 16 residues. Germline values: CDR1 SGHTA, CDR2 FQGNSA. With 5 bases clipped from V and 3 bases from J, the junction kept 9 bases outside the gene matches. CDR3 nucleotides: TGTGCCAGCAGCACCCTTAGCGGGAGCGGGACAGATACGCAGTATTTT. Translation: CASSTLSGSGTDTQYF. Full variable domain (remainder filled in from reference TRBV7-2 and TRBJ2-3): GAGVSQSPSNKVTEKGKDVELRCDPISGHTALYWYRQSLGQGLEFLIYFQGNSAPDKSGLPSDRFSAERTGGSVSTLTIQRTQQEDSAVYLCASSTLSGSGTDTQYFGPGTRLTVL.

V and J are TRBV18 and TRBJ1-2; maybe TRBD1 (6 bases). Germline-derived CDR1 and CDR2 are KGHSH and LQKENI. The germline V and J ends were trimmed by 2 bases and 5 bases, with 15 bases remaining between them. This CDR3 region has 15 residues. Here the CDR3 DNA reads TGTGCCAGCTCACCAGGGCAGGGGACGGAATATGGCTACACCTTC. Translated, it gives CASSPGQGTEYGYTF.

V is TRBV29-1 and J is TRBJ2-1, with TRBD2 as a possible D gene (6 bases). The CDR3 spans 12 residues. Germline CDR1 is SQVTM and CDR2 is ANQGSEA. V lost 4 bases, J lost 10 bases, and 14 bases lay in between. CDR3 nucleotides: TGCAGCGTTGCCAGGACTACCGCCGAGCAGTTCTTC. Its translation is CSVARTTAEQFF.

J is TRBJ1-1 and V is TRBV19; D possibly corresponds to TRBD1 (6 bases). Germline V gives CDR1 LNHDA, CDR2 SQIVND (reference sequence). The V gene lost 3 bases and the J gene lost 1 base, with 9 bases spanning the gap. The CDR3 totals 14 residues. The CDR3 DNA is TGTGCCAGTAGTATCACAGGGACGAACACTGAAGCTTTCTTT. It encodes CASSITGTNTEAFF.

The sample holds a few counts of this clone. The chain has TRBV7-4 and TRBJ2-3; 10 positions match TRBD2. CDR1 is SGHVT, CDR2 SQSDAQ, per germline. CDR3 length: 15 residues. V lost 5 bases, J lost 1 base, and 3 bases stayed unmatched. CDR3 sequence: CASSALAGGTDTQYF. The CDR3 bases are TGTGCCAGCAGCGCCCTAGCGGGAGGCACAGATACGCAGTATTTT.

This chain uses TRBV6-5 with TRBJ1-1; possible D gene TRBD1, 5 bases. Germline CDR1 and CDR2: MNHEY and SVGAGI. This CDR3 is 13 amino acids long. Deletions cut 2 bases from V and 3 bases from J, with 7 bases between. As DNA, the CDR3 is TGTGCCAGCAGTTACGGGGGGTACACTGAAGCTTTCTTT. Amino acids: CASSYGGYTEAFF.

The chain couples TRBV9 to TRBJ1-2, with 11 bases fitting TRBD1. Trimming took 3 bases from V and 5 from J; bases not matched to a gene: 3. The CDR3 length is 14 residues. The germline CDR1 and CDR2 sequences are SGDLS and YYNGEE. CDR3 sequence: CASSARDRGYGYTF. The CDR3 DNA follows: TGTGCCAGCAGCGCCCGGGACAGGGGGTATGGCTACACCTTC.

The CDR3 nucleotides read TGTGCCACCGGGGGCGGAAACACCATATATTTT. This encodes CATGGGNTIYF. This chain joins TRBV15 and TRBJ1-3; a possible D gene is TRBD1 (6 bases). V lost 8 bases, J lost 4 bases, and 6 bases lay in between. Germline values: CDR1 LNHNV, CDR2 YYDKDF (reference sequence). The CDR3 extends over 11 amino acids.

The chain combines TRBV19 with TRBJ1-6, with 9 positions matching TRBD1. Germline values: CDR1 LNHDA, CDR2 SQIVND (reference sequence). This CDR3 has 15 amino acids. Trimming took 7 bases from V and 5 from J; bases not matched to a gene: 6. CDR3 bases: TGTGCCAGTACCCAACGGACAGGGGATAATTCACCCCTCCACTTT. It is translated as CASTQRTGDNSPLHF.

Only one count was recorded for this clone. The rearrangement uses TRBV11-2 and TRBJ2-7, with D maybe TRBD2 (6 bases). Germline V lookup: CDR1 SGHAT, CDR2 FQNNGV. CDR3 length: 14 residues. V shed 3 bases and J shed 7 bases, with 16 bases lying between them. The CDR3 DNA reads as TGTGCCAGCAGCTTCAAGAGACTAGAGGGGGAGCAGTACTTC. This gives the protein CASSFKRLEGEQYF.

The gene calls are TRBV5-1 and TRBJ2-5, with 10 bases fitting TRBD2. V was pared by 3 bases and J by 2 bases, with 1 base of the junction left unmatched. This CDR3 has 14 residues. CDR1 and CDR2 (germline): SGHRS, YFSETQ. Here the CDR3 reads CASSSSGGQETQYF. The CDR3 coding sequence is TGCGCCAGCAGCTCTAGCGGGGGTCAAGAGACCCAGTACTTC.

The rearrangement joins TRBV5-4 to TRBJ2-1, with a tentative D call TRBD2 (5 bases). Trimming stripped 4 bases from V and 5 bases from J, with 13 bases between. The CDR3 contains 14 residues. Germline V gene data show CDR1 as SGHNT and CDR2 as YYREEE (reference sequence). The CDR3 sequence is CASSRLTGNNEQFF. The CDR3 DNA follows: TGTGCCAGCAGCCGACTAACTGGGAACAATGAGCAGTTCTTC.

This clone was detected once. The rearrangement uses TRBV24-1 and TRBJ1-2; TRBD1 agrees at 9 bases. This CDR3 contains 19 residues. Germline CDR1 and CDR2: KGHDR and SFDVKD. Trimming took 3 bases from V and 2 from J; bases not matched to a gene: 15. In DNA form, the CDR3 reads TGTGCCACCAGTGATGCATCGGTGCGGGGGACAGGGATGAACTATGGCTACACCTTC. As protein: CATSDASVRGTGMNYGYTF.

A few counts support this clone. The rearrangement links TRBV5-1 to TRBJ2-6; D is undetermined. The CDR3 is made up of 15 amino acids. Trimming pared 0 bases from V and 2 bases from J, leaving 6 bases between. Germline CDR1 reads SGHRS; CDR2 reads YFSETQ. In nucleotides, the CDR3 is TGCGCCAGCAGCTTGGATTCTCCTGGGGCCAACGTCCTGACTTTC. It yields the protein CASSLDSPGANVLTF.

The genes are TRBV11-2 and TRBJ1-2; D not certain. Germline CDR1 reads SGHAT; CDR2 reads FQNNGV. The CDR3 runs to 13 residues. V lost 2 bases, J lost 3 bases, and 7 bases lay in between. CDR3 region: CASSLNSDYGYTF. The CDR3 DNA is TGTGCCAGCAGCTTAAATTCCGACTATGGCTACACCTTC.

V usage is TRBV19 and J usage is TRBJ1-6; D gene ambiguous. CDR1 is LNHDA, CDR2 SQIVND, per germline (reference sequence). The V gene lost 3 bases and the J gene lost 7 bases, with 10 bases spanning the gap. The CDR3 extends over 14 amino acids. The CDR3 DNA is TGTGCCAGTAGTATGCCGGGGAGCAATTCACCCCTCCACTTT. Its protein product is CASSMPGSNSPLHF.

This rearrangement joins TRBV9 to TRBJ1-1, with D possibly matching TRBD1 (5 bases). CDR1 and CDR2 from the germline V gene are SGDLS and YYNGEE. This CDR3 has 11 residues. The V gene lost 5 bases and the J gene lost 10 bases, with 12 bases spanning the gap. The CDR3 DNA reads as TGTGCCAGCAGTGGGACTCTCGGAGCTTTCTTT. Translating it yields CASSGTLGAFF.

V gene TRBV29-1 combines with J gene TRBJ1-3; no definite D call. Germline-derived CDR1 and CDR2 are SQVTM and ANQGSEA. The CDR3 is made up of 14 amino acids. V lost 6 bases and J lost 2, with 14 bases in between. Here the CDR3 DNA reads TGCAGCGTCTCCACCATGGCCACTGGAAACACCATATATTTT. Translated, it gives CSVSTMATGNTIYF. Full variable domain (rest looked up from reference TRBV29-1 and TRBJ1-3): SAVISQKPSRDICQRGTSLTIQCQVDSQVTMMFWYRQQPGQSLTLIATANQGSEATYESGFVIDKFPISRPNLTFSTLTVSNMSPEDSSIYLCSVSTMATGNTIYFGEGSWLTVV.

This clone was observed a few times. The chain is built from TRBV12-3 or TRBV12-4 and TRBJ1-6; D might be TRBD1 (5 bases). The CDR3 has 13 amino acids. The V end was cut by 4 bases, the J end by 8 bases, with 9 bases between. The CDR3 reads CASSSRTYSPLHF. The DNA for the CDR3 is TGTGCCAGCAGTTCCCGGACATATTCACCCCTCCACTTT.